These 5 T cell receptor beta chains were all obtained from the same sample, sequenced in a study of neurological immune-mediated disorders. MiXCR, applied by TCRdb to the 5' RACE reads, yields one record per CDR3 protein. The sample has 70,000 or so distinct CDR3 sequences; 4% to 6% are singletons. Source material: PBMCs. All receptors come from a woman under 40 with multiple sclerosis.

This clonotype was found a few times. V is TRBV29-1 and J is TRBJ2-5, with D unresolved. The CDR3 has 13 residues. Germline CDR1 SQVTM, CDR2 ANQGSEA. Trimming took off 8 bases at V and 1 base at J, with 14 bases between the two ends. In DNA, the CDR3 is TGCAGCTATCCCACCGGGCCCCAAGAGACCCAGTACTTC. Translated: CSYPTGPQETQYF. Full variable domain (outside the CDR3, taken from reference TRBV29-1 and TRBJ2-5): SAVISQKPSRDICQRGTSLTIQCQVDSQVTMMFWYRQQPGQSLTLIATANQGSEATYESGFVIDKFPISRPNLTFSTLTVSNMSPEDSSIYLCSYPTGPQETQYFGPGTRLLVL.

Ten or more counts support this clonotype. V is TRBV5-1 and J is TRBJ2-5; a weak D match, TRBD1 (5 bases). V was clipped by 4 bases and J by 2 bases, with 12 bases between them. The CDR3 totals 14 residues. Germline V gene sequence: CDR1 SGHRS, CDR2 YFSETQ. The CDR3 DNA is TGCGCCAGCAGCCTGGGCGCAGGGCAAGAGACCCAGTACTTC. It is translated as CASSLGAGQETQYF.

The chain links TRBV20-1 to TRBJ2-1; D unclear. The CDR3 loop spans 15 amino acids. V shed 6 bases and J shed 7 bases, with 22 bases lying between them. CDR1 and CDR2 from the germline V gene are DFQATT and SNEGSKA (reference sequence). The CDR3 DNA reads TGCAGTGCCAGCCCCACCACTGGGGTTAGGAATGAGCAGTTCTTC. Encoded protein: CSASPTTGVRNEQFF.

The sample holds a few counts of this clonotype. The chain employs TRBV28 and TRBJ2-3; no definite D call. Between the trimmed V and J ends, which lost 6 bases and 0 bases, there was a span of 13 bases. The CDR3 is made up of 15 amino acids. In germline, CDR1 is MDHEN, CDR2 SYDVKM. The CDR3 bases are TGTGCCAGCAGGACGCAAGGCGTAAGCACAGATACGCAGTATTTT. This encodes CASRTQGVSTDTQYF.

This clonotype showed up just a few times. The V call is TRBV20-1, the J call TRBJ1-6; TRBD1 aligns across 8 bases. Unmatched junction bases numbered 6, after V lost 0 bases and J lost 8 bases. The V gene's germline CDR1 is DFQATT and CDR2 SNEGSKA (reference sequence). This CDR3 has 15 residues. The CDR3 DNA sequence: TGCAGTGCTAGAGATGGCGGGACAGGACATTCACCCCTCCACTTT. It codes for CSARDGGTGHSPLHF.